These 18 T cell receptor beta chains were sequenced from one sample in a study of blood T cell repertoires in COVID-19. Only in-frame clones appear in the TCRdb table, and some are missing; sequencing was by immunoSEQ multiplex PCR. The sample contains 200,000 to 300,000 clones, about 86% of which appear only once. The sample was peripheral blood. Receptors originate from a woman aged 25 to 39 who had recovered from COVID-19.

This rearrangement joins TRBV7-2 to TRBJ2-1, with TRBD2 matching 11 bases. Germline V gene sequence: CDR1 SGHTA, CDR2 FQGNSA. This CDR3 has 15 residues. After removal of 5 bases from V and 4 bases from J, the junction contained 4 bases not matched to a gene. CDR3 protein: CASSQGLAEYNEQFF. As DNA, the CDR3 is TGTGCCAGCAGCCAGGGACTAGCGGAGTACAATGAGCAGTTCTTC.

J is TRBJ2-7 and V is TRBV6-5; 9 bases are a match to TRBD2. V trimming: 3 bases; J trimming: 7 bases; junction bases outside the gene matches: 10. The germline V gene encodes CDR1 MNHEY and CDR2 SVGAGI. CDR3 size: 15 residues. The CDR3 spells CASSYRSSGVDEQYF. CDR3 coding DNA: TGTGCCAGCAGTTATCGGTCTAGCGGGGTGGATGAGCAGTACTTC.

This clone has a single count. The V call is TRBV23-1, the J call TRBJ2-2; D uncertain. TRBV23-1 is assigned to the ORF class and has an uncertain function. This CDR3 is 18 amino acids long. Trimming shortened V by 2 bases and J by 1 base, and 17 bases separated the two germline ends. The CDR3 loop is CASSQTPPSTENTGELFF. CDR3 DNA: TGCGCCAGCAGTCAAACTCCACCGAGCACAGAGAACACCGGGGAGCTGTTTTTT.

This chain links TRBV2 with TRBJ1-5; D remains ambiguous. Trimming shortened V by 4 bases and J by 5 bases, and 12 bases separated the two germline ends. The CDR3 covers 14 residues. The germline gives CDR1 SNHLY, CDR2 FYNNEI. The CDR3 sequence: CASSGTGLDQPQHF. The CDR3 coding sequence is TGTGCCAGCAGTGGAACCGGGTTAGATCAGCCCCAGCATTTT.

This chain's CDR3 is CASSPHRGGNEQYF. In DNA, the CDR3 is TGTGCCAGTAGCCCGCACAGGGGAGGCAACGAGCAGTACTTC. V and J are TRBV19 and TRBJ2-7; the D gene is possibly TRBD1 (7 bases). The length of the CDR3 is 14 residues. V lost 6 bases and J lost 5, with 17 bases in between. CDR1 is LNHDA, CDR2 SQIVND, per germline (reference sequence).

The chain carries TRBV3-1 (or the pseudogene TRBV3-2) and TRBJ2-7, with 13 nucleotides matching TRBD2. This CDR3 region has 16 residues. From germline, CDR1 is LGHDT and CDR2 YNNKEL (reference sequence). The ends lost 4 bases at V and 1 base at J; junction bases unmatched: 4. The CDR3, as DNA: TGTGCCAGCAGCCGGACTAGCGGGGGCCTTTCCTACGAGCAGTACTTC. Translation gives CASSRTSGGLSYEQYF.

The chain joins TRBV19 to TRBJ2-7, with a tentative D call TRBD1 (6 bases). Germline values: CDR1 LNHDA, CDR2 SQIVND (reference sequence). CDR3 length equals 15 residues. V was trimmed by 5 bases and J by 2 bases, leaving 16 bases between them. As DNA, the CDR3 is TGTGCCAGTAGTCCCTCAGGGACAACTACCTACGAGCAGTACTTC. Encoded protein: CASSPSGTTTYEQYF.

This clone was observed once. V and J are TRBV5-4 and TRBJ2-7; tentatively, D is TRBD2 (5 bases). This CDR3 spans 12 amino acids. The germline V gene has CDR1 SGHNT and CDR2 YYREEE (reference sequence). Deletions cut 2 bases from V and 5 bases from J, with 8 bases between. The CDR3 DNA reads as TGTGCCAGCAGCTTATACGGGAACGAGCAGTACTTC. Its protein product is CASSLYGNEQYF.

The chain combines TRBV19 with TRBJ2-4; weak D call: TRBD1 (8 bases). V gave up 5 bases and J gave up 7 bases, with 12 bases separating them. This CDR3 contains 13 residues. Germline V gene sequence: CDR1 LNHDA, CDR2 SQIVND (reference sequence). CDR3 protein: CASSGQGGNIQYF. In DNA form, the CDR3 reads TGTGCCAGTAGTGGACAGGGAGGGAACATTCAGTACTTC.

The CDR3 DNA follows: TGTGCCAGCAGCTTGAATCAGGGTCAGCCCCAGCATTTT. Protein product: CASSLNQGQPQHF. This chain connects TRBV7-3 to TRBJ1-5, with D perhaps TRBD1 (5 bases). This CDR3 has 13 residues. Germline V gene lookup returns CDR1 SGHTA and CDR2 FQGTGA. The V gene lost 3 bases and the J gene lost 6 bases, with 9 bases spanning the gap.

The V gene is TRBV10-3, the J gene TRBJ2-5, with a possible D match to TRBD1 (6 bases). V dropped 3 bases and J dropped 1 base, with 15 bases sitting between them. This CDR3 spans 16 amino acids. The germline gives CDR1 ENHRY, CDR2 SYGVKD. The CDR3 loop is CAISDVSTGIQETQYF. The CDR3 nucleotides read TGTGCCATCAGTGATGTTAGCACAGGGATCCAAGAGACCCAGTACTTC.

The chain carries TRBV12-3 or TRBV12-4 and TRBJ1-2; D unclear. CDR3 length: 12 residues. The V and J ends lost 3 bases and 9 bases respectively, with 11 bases between them. CDR3 in DNA: TGTGCCAGCAGTTTTAGCTGGGAGAGCTACACCTTC. Translated, it gives CASSFSWESYTF.

In DNA form, the CDR3 reads TGCGCCAGCAGCCAAGCTGGTGATTCGGGGAAAGAGACCCAGTACTTC. Translated: CASSQAGDSGKETQYF. V is TRBV4-1 and J is TRBJ2-5, with D perhaps matching TRBD2 (5 bases). Trimming left V 1 base short and J 3 bases short, with 15 bases between. The CDR3 length is 16 residues. Per germline, CDR1 MGHRA and CDR2 YSYEKL.

This clone was observed once. The chain links TRBV2 to TRBJ2-7, with a possible D match to TRBD2 (7 bases). This CDR3 region has 15 residues. From germline, CDR1 is SNHLY and CDR2 FYNNEI. V was trimmed by 8 bases and J by 0 bases, leaving 17 bases between them. CDR3 sequence reads: CASYEGGGPSYEQYF. Written as DNA, the CDR3 is TGTGCCAGCTATGAAGGGGGGGGGCCCTCCTACGAGCAGTACTTC. The full variable domain, with the rest looked up from reference TRBV2 and TRBJ2-7, is EPEVTQTPSHQVTQMGQEVILRCVPISNHLYFYWYRQILGQKVEFLVSFYNNEISEKSEIFDDQFSVERPDGSNFTLKIRSTKLEDSAMYFCASYEGGGPSYEQYFGPGTRLTVT.

The chain uses TRBV2 and TRBJ1-3; 7 positions agree with TRBD1. The length of the CDR3 is 14 residues. V lost 9 bases, J lost 3 bases, and 8 bases stayed unmatched. Germline CDR1 is SNHLY and CDR2 is FYNNEI. The CDR3 loop reads CASEEGQLGNTIYF. CDR3 in DNA: TGTGCCAGTGAAGAGGGACAGCTTGGAAACACCATATATTTT.

The chain carries TRBV7-2 and TRBJ2-3; 8 bases are a match to TRBD2. V dropped 0 bases and J dropped 1; count of bases not matched to a gene: 6. The germline V gene encodes CDR1 SGHTA and CDR2 FQGNSA. This CDR3 region has 17 residues. The CDR3 sequence is CASSLAPSGRGTDTQYF. CDR3 nucleotides: TGTGCCAGCAGCTTAGCTCCTAGCGGGCGAGGCACAGATACGCAGTATTTT.

This clone has only one observation. J is TRBJ2-7 and V is TRBV13; D not resolved. V dropped 4 bases and J dropped 3 bases, with 10 bases sitting between them. The CDR3 extends over 13 amino acids. Germline V gene lookup returns CDR1 PRHDT and CDR2 FYEKMQ (reference sequence). The CDR3 sequence is CASSSENHYEQYF. Written as DNA, the CDR3 is TGTGCCAGCAGCTCCGAGAACCACTACGAGCAGTACTTC.

The V call is TRBV7-6, the J call TRBJ2-3; a weak D match, TRBD2 (8 bases). The CDR3 length is 16 residues. The V end was cut by 5 bases, the J end by 3 bases, with 18 bases between. Germline CDR1 reads SGHVS; CDR2 reads FNYEAQ. CDR3 nucleotide sequence: TGTGCCAGCAGCCTCGGGGGGGCCAGGGGGACAGATACGCAGTATTTT. It yields the protein CASSLGGARGTDTQYF.